A selection of T cell receptor beta chains follows, all from one sample in a study of human CD8 memory T cell subsets. TCRdb reprocessed the 5' RACE reads with MiXCR, giving one entry per CDR3 protein. Of about 7,300 distinct CDR3 sequences in the sample, about 3.8% are singletons; the top ten hold less than 45%. The sample comprised CD8+ T cells from PBMCs. The source is a human donor in good health. The CDR3 runs from the conserved cysteine through the conserved F or W. D genes are given only for firm matches. Clone size is not always given. Where it is, it says once, few, many or a class for expanded clones.

clone size,J gene,D gene,V gene,CDR3 DNA,CDR3 protein
many,TRBJ2-7,.,TRBV6-4,TGTGCCAGCAGTGCCGGGGACGGCGACGAGCAGTACTTC,CASSAGDGDEQYF
few,TRBJ2-5,.,TRBV18,TGTGCCAGCTCACGAGGACAAGAGACCCAGTACTTC,CASSRGQETQYF
medium-sized,TRBJ1-1,.,TRBV20-1,TGCAGTGCTAGAGATTTACCCGCGAGGGGAGGGGACACTGAAGCTTTCTTT,CSARDLPARGGDTEAFF
few,TRBJ2-2,.,TRBV9,TGTGCCAGCAGCGCGCCAGGGAGCCGGGAGCTGTTTTTT,CASSAPGSRELFF
many,TRBJ2-7,TRBD1,TRBV20-1,TGCAGTGCTAGAGAACCAACAGGGGGCATCTACGAGCAGTACTTC,CSAREPTGGIYEQYF
many,TRBJ2-1,.,TRBV4-1,TGCGCCAGCAGCCCAGGCGGGACAGTACAAGTTAGAGGTTTCTACAATGAGCAGTTCTTC,CASSPGGTVQVRGFYNEQFF
few,TRBJ1-1,.,TRBV4-1,TGCGCCAGCAGCCACGGGGGGCCGAAGAACACTGAAGCTTTCTTT,CASSHGGPKNTEAFF
many,TRBJ1-2,.,TRBV20-1,TGCAGTGCTAGAGATGAACAGACCTATGGCTACACCTTC,CSARDEQTYGYTF
.,TRBJ2-5,TRBD2,TRBV20-1,TGCAGTGCTAGAGGAATACTAGCGGGGGACGTAGAGACCCAGTACTTC,CSARGILAGDVETQYF
few,TRBJ2-1,TRBD2,TRBV10-1,TGCGCCAGCGGAGGGGCGGGAGGGCCCTACAATGAGCAGTTCTTC,CASGGAGGPYNEQFF
.,TRBJ2-1,TRBD2,TRBV29-1,TGCAGCGTTGAAGTCGTTCACTGGCGGGAGGCAGGTGAGCAGTTCTTC,CSVEVVHWREAGEQFF
many,TRBJ1-2,.,TRBV19,TGTGCCAGTAGTATTATCGGCGTTGGCTACACCTTC,CASSIIGVGYTF
few,TRBJ2-7,.,TRBV4-3,TGCGCCAGCAGGCAAGAATACGCCGGTTCCTACGAGCAGTACTTC,CASRQEYAGSYEQYF
.,TRBJ1-2,.,TRBV12-3/TRBV12-4,TGTGCCAGCAGTTTACCCGCCGACAGGATGAATGGCTACACCTTC,CASSLPADRMNGYTF
many,TRBJ2-1,.,TRBV20-1,TGCAGTGCTAGAGCCGGGGGCATCTGGGACAATGAGCAGTTCTTC,CSARAGGIWDNEQFF
many,TRBJ1-1,.,TRBV18,TGTGCCAGCATTAGAGGTACTGAAGCTTTCTTT,CASIRGTEAFF
many,TRBJ1-2,TRBD1,TRBV13,TGTGCCAGCAGCTTGGGACAGGGTGACTACACCTTC,CASSLGQGDYTF
many,TRBJ2-7,.,TRBV5-4,TGTGCCAGCAGCTTGTCGGGGACGGGGGAGCAGTACTTC,CASSLSGTGEQYF
many,TRBJ2-1,TRBD2,TRBV6-1,TGTGCCAGCAGTGTTAGCGGGAGGTCTGAGCAGTTCTTC,CASSVSGRSEQFF
many,TRBJ1-2,TRBD1,TRBV27,TGTGCCAGCAGTTCCCCGGACAGGGGCTATGGCTACACCTTC,CASSSPDRGYGYTF
.,TRBJ2-4,.,TRBV4-1,TGCGCCAGCAGCCAAGATCCGGGGGGCGATTTCGAAAACATTCAGTACTTC,CASSQDPGGDFENIQYF
.,TRBJ1-1,TRBD1,TRBV19,TGTGCCACCAAACAGGGGGCCAACACTGAAGCTTTCTTT,CATKQGANTEAFF
many,TRBJ2-3,TRBD2,TRBV4-2,TGTGCCAGCAGCCAAGAAGCGGGGGATCGCCCAGATACGCAGTATTTT,CASSQEAGDRPDTQYF
.,TRBJ1-5,.,TRBV11-2,TGTGCCAGCAGCTCTGGCAATCAGCCCCAGCATTTT,CASSSGNQPQHF
many,TRBJ2-1,.,TRBV27,TGTGCCAGCAGTTCCCGGTTCTACAATGAGCAGTTCTTC,CASSSRFYNEQFF
few,TRBJ2-7,TRBD1,TRBV4-1,TGCGCCAGCAGCCAAAGGGTTCCGGGACAGGGGAACTACGAGCAGTACTTC,CASSQRVPGQGNYEQYF
many,TRBJ1-1,.,TRBV20-1,TGCAGTGCCAAAGATAGGGGGGCGTTCGACAGCACTGAAGCTTTCTTT,CSAKDRGAFDSTEAFF
many,TRBJ2-1,TRBD2,TRBV7-9,TGTGCCAGCAGTGCAAGCGGGAGTGATAATGAGCAGTTCTTC,CASSASGSDNEQFF
few,TRBJ2-1,TRBD2,TRBV27,TGTGCCAGCAGTCGACTAGCGGGATTTGATGAGCAGTTCTTC,CASSRLAGFDEQFF
many,TRBJ1-4,.,TRBV7-2,TGTGCCAGCAGCTCGTGGGGGGGTGAAAAACTGTTTTTT,CASSSWGGEKLFF
medium-sized,TRBJ2-7,.,TRBV9,TGTGCCAGCAGCGGATTAGTGTCGGGCGAGCAGTACTTC,CASSGLVSGEQYF
many,TRBJ1-1,TRBD1,TRBV12-5,TGTGCTAGTGGTTTGGTAGGGACAGGGCAAACTGAAGCTTTCTTT,CASGLVGTGQTEAFF
many,TRBJ1-1,.,TRBV28,TGTGCCAGCAGTAGGACTGAAGCTTTCTTT,CASSRTEAFF
many,TRBJ2-7,TRBD1,TRBV20-1,TGCAGTGCTAGAGAGGCAGGGGGTTCAGACTACGAGCAGTACTTC,CSAREAGGSDYEQYF
few,TRBJ2-7,.,TRBV3-1,TGTGCCAGCAGCCCGGGACTGTTCGAATACGAGCAGTACTTC,CASSPGLFEYEQYF
.,TRBJ2-1,TRBD1,TRBV6-5,TGTGCCAGCAGTTACTGGGACAGGGGCTCCTACAATGAGCAGTTCTTC,CASSYWDRGSYNEQFF
.,TRBJ2-3,.,TRBV7-6,TGTGCCAGCAGCTTCGGAGGGGGACGACGTGGCACAGATACGCAGTATTTT,CASSFGGGRRGTDTQYF
medium-sized,TRBJ2-3,TRBD2,TRBV28,TGTGCCAGCAGTTTCTCGCGGGGGACCACAGATACGCAGTATTTT,CASSFSRGTTDTQYF
many,TRBJ2-7,.,TRBV7-6,TGTGCCAGCAGTTTAGGCGATGACGAGCAGTACTTC,CASSLGDDEQYF
many,TRBJ2-7,.,TRBV7-9,TGTGCCAGCAGCCCTACAGCGAAGGGCGAGCAGTACTTC,CASSPTAKGEQYF
.,TRBJ2-3,.,TRBV4-2,TGTGCCAGCAGCCAAGACCCCAGAGTCCCTCTCACAGATACGCAGTATTTT,CASSQDPRVPLTDTQYF
.,TRBJ2-7,TRBD1,TRBV29-1,TGCAGCGTAATAGACAGGGCACGCCCGCATCAAGAGAAATACGAGCAGTACTTC,CSVIDRARPHQEKYEQYF
few,TRBJ2-1,.,TRBV10-2,TGCGCCAGCAGTGAGTGGATTAGCGAGTACAATGAGCAGTTCTTC,CASSEWISEYNEQFF
many,TRBJ2-1,.,TRBV20-1,TGCAGTGCTAGAGGGACAGAGAACTCCTACAATGAGCAGTTCTTC,CSARGTENSYNEQFF
.,TRBJ2-1,.,TRBV15,TGTGCCACCAGCAGAGGTGCGGGACCTATGAATGAGCAGTTCTTC,CATSRGAGPMNEQFF
.,TRBJ2-7,TRBD2,TRBV30,TGTGCCTGGACTCTAGCCACTAGCGGGAGATGGTACGAGCAGTACTTC,CAWTLATSGRWYEQYF